This entry lists 9 T cell receptor beta chains sequenced from one sample in a study of blood T cell repertoires in COVID-19 (dated by TCRdb to the early 2020s). The protocol used for the library was the immunoSEQ multiplex PCR assay. TCRdb mirrors the immuneACCESS table, restricted to in-frame sequences. Some clones are absent from its copies; in checked studies, under half trace to an unresolved V gene, and the reason for the others is unknown. Counted in this sample were hundreds of thousands of clones; roughly 84% of them appeared once. Of the sample, almost 3% falls within the top ten clones. Input material: PBMCs or T cells enriched from blood (not recorded which). These receptors originate from a woman in her thirties who had recovered from COVID-19.

The V call is TRBV28, the J call TRBJ2-5; D might be TRBD2 (5 bases). V shed 6 bases and J shed 5 bases, with 16 bases lying between them. CDR1 and CDR2 from the germline V gene are MDHEN and SYDVKM. This CDR3 is built from 14 residues. The CDR3 bases are TGTGCCAGCAGGGCTAGCCGGGGTCGGGAGACCCAGTACTTC. Residues: CASRASRGRETQYF.

The rearrangement links TRBV19 to TRBJ2-2; TRBD1 matches at 7 bases. The ends lost 11 bases at V and 5 bases at J; junction bases unmatched: 11. The length of the CDR3 is 14 residues. CDR1 and CDR2 (germline): LNHDA, SQIVND (reference sequence). CDR3 nucleotide sequence: TGTGCCGCCGCCCGACAGGGTGGGACCGGGGAGCTGTTTTTT. Amino acids: CAAARQGGTGELFF.

The chain has TRBV5-1 and TRBJ1-2; 7 positions agree with TRBD1. This CDR3 is built from 15 residues. Germline assignment: CDR1 SGHRS and CDR2 YFSETQ. V dropped 0 bases and J dropped 0; count of bases not matched to a gene: 2. CDR3 amino acids: CASSLGDRTNYGYTF. The DNA for the CDR3 is TGCGCCAGCAGCTTGGGGGACAGAACTAACTATGGCTACACCTTC.

The CDR3 sequence is CASSPWTGAGETQYF. CDR3 in DNA: TGTGCCAGCAGCCCCTGGACAGGGGCGGGAGAGACCCAGTACTTC. The V and J genes are TRBV9 and TRBJ2-5; 9 bases line up with TRBD1. CDR3 length equals 15 residues. V lost 4 bases and J lost 4; bases outside the gene matches: 8. Germline CDR1 is SGDLS and CDR2 is YYNGEE.

CDR3 DNA sequence: TGTGCCAGCAGTTTAAGAGTGGGGGGAGCATACTATGGCTACACCTTC. The encoded protein is CASSLRVGGAYYGYTF. The chain couples TRBV27 to TRBJ1-2; possible D gene TRBD1, 5 bases. Trimming cost V 2 bases and J 3 bases, with 16 bases left between them. Per germline, CDR1 MNHEY and CDR2 SMNVEV (reference sequence). The CDR3 runs to 16 residues.

The J gene is TRBJ2-7, the V gene TRBV2; 7 bases line up with TRBD2. Trimming at V came to 10 bases and at J to 2 bases, leaving 8 bases not matched to a gene. Per germline, CDR1 SNHLY and CDR2 FYNNEI. CDR3 length: 13 residues. This chain's CDR3 is CATWGGSPYEQYF. CDR3 sequence (DNA): TGTGCCACCTGGGGCGGGAGTCCCTACGAGCAGTACTTC.

This clone appeared a single time. V is TRBV11-1 and J is TRBJ2-5; D is possibly TRBD1 (5 bases). The V end was cut by 5 bases, the J end by 4 bases, with 8 bases between. CDR3 size: 12 residues. Germline assignment: CDR1 SGHAT and CDR2 FQDESV (reference sequence). CDR3 sequence reads: CASSQGGETQYF. In nucleotides, the CDR3 is TGTGCCAGCAGCCAGGGTGGAGAGACCCAGTACTTC.

The chain has TRBV14 and TRBJ1-1; D is undetermined. V was trimmed by 0 bases and J by 7 bases, leaving 9 bases between them. This CDR3 has 13 amino acids. Germline V gene lookup returns CDR1 SGHDN and CDR2 FVKESK. The CDR3 region is CASSQDAGSEAFF. CDR3 coding DNA: TGTGCCAGCAGCCAAGATGCGGGGAGTGAAGCTTTCTTT.

The rearrangement joins TRBV7-8 to TRBJ1-2; TRBD1 might be the D (5 bases). Germline V gives CDR1 SGHVS, CDR2 FQNEAQ. Trimming cost V 6 bases and J 2 bases, with 19 bases left between them. The CDR3 covers 16 residues. This chain's CDR3 is CASSSDGGRANYGYTF. CDR3 bases: TGTGCCAGCAGTTCGGACGGGGGGAGGGCGAACTATGGCTACACCTTC.